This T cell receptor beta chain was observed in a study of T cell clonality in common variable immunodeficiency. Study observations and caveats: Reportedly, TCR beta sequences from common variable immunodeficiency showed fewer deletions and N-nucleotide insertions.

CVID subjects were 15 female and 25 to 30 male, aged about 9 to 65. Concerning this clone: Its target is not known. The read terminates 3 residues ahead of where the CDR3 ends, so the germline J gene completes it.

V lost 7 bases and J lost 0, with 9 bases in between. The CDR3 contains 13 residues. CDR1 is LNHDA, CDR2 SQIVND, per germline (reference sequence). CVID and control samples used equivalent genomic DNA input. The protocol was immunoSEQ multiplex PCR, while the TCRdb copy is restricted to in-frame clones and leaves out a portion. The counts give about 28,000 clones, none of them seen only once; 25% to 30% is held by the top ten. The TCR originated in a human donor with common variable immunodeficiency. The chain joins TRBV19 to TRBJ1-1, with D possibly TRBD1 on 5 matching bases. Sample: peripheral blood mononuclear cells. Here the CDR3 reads CASIGQMNTEAFF. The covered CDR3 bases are TGTGCCAGTATTGGACAAATGAACACTGAA.